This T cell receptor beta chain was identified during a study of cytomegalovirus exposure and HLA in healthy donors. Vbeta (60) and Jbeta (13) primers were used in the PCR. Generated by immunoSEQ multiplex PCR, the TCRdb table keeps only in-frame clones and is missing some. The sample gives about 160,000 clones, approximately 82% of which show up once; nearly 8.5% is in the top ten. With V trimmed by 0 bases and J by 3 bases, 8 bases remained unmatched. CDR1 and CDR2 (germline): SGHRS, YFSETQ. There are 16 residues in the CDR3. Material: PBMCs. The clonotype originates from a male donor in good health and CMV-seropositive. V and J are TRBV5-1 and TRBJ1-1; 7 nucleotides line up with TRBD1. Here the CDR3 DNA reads TGCGCCAGCAGCTTGGCAGGGGGAGTGCGGTACACTGAAGCTTTCTTT. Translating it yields CASSLAGGVRYTEAFF.